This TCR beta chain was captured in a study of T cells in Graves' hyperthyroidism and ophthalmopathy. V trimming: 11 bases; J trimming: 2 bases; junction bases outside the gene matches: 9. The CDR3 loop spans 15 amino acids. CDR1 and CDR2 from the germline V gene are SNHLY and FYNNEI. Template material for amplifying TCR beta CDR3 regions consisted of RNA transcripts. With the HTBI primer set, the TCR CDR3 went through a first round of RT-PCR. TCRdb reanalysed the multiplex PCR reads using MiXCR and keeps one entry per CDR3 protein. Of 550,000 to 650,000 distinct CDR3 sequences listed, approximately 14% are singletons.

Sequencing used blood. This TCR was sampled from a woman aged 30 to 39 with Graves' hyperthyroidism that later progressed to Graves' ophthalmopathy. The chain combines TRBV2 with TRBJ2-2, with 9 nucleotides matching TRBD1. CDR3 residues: CAGAGGQGNTGELFF. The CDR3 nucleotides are TGTGCCGGAGCTGGGGGACAGGGTAACACCGGGGAGCTGTTTTTT.